A single T cell receptor beta chain is shown here with its context. In the source study's methods: Cell counts per sample came from amplifying reference gene primers. Data came from immunoSEQ multiplex PCR; TCRdb stores just in-frame clones and leaves some out. The DNA gave D and trimming, while V, J and clone size come from that table. Here the sample spans 85,000 to 120,000 clones, approximately 88% being singletons. The sample originates from a study of blood T cell repertoires in COVID-19. Across the whole study: Italy, Spain and the United States were the sources of the convalescent and acute COVID-19 samples.

Trimming took off 4 bases at V and 2 bases at J, with 12 bases between the two ends. Germline V CDR1 and CDR2: MNHEY, SVGAGI. This CDR3 region has 15 residues. This receptor was obtained from a human donor in a cohort sampled during active COVID-19. This chain links TRBV6-5 with TRBJ1-3; D might be TRBD1 (5 bases). Sequenced input: peripheral blood. The DNA of the CDR3 is TGTGCCAGCAGTTCAGGGAGGGCGGCTGGAAACACCATATATTTT. Amino acid sequence: CASSSGRAAGNTIYF.